Given below is one TCR beta chain in context. This was a deep-level run. Several immunoSEQ plates held equal portions of the genomic DNA taken from each subset. The repertoire was sequenced with immunoSEQ multiplex PCR; TCRdb's copy has only in-frame clones and lacks some. Of about a million clones in the sample, over 60% were seen once. The data are from a study of shared clonotypes between healthy human individuals. Sequenced: memory CD4+ T cells sorted from blood. Specified subset: CD45RA-negative fraction. This clonotype was sampled from a young man in good health.

CDR3 coding DNA: TGCGCCAGCAGCCCTAAACAGGGAGGGGCCGGGGAGCTGTTTTTT. Translated, it gives CASSPKQGGAGELFF. The chain employs TRBV4-1 and TRBJ2-2; possible D gene TRBD2, 7 bases. The CDR3 contains 15 residues. Per the germline V gene, CDR1 is MGHRA and CDR2 is YSYEKL. Trimming cost V 4 bases and J 6 bases, with 15 bases left between them.